The 17 T cell receptor beta chains in this list originate from one sample, sequenced in a study of quantifying T cell responses using KT2 cells. In the study overall: cDNA was made from DNase-treated RNA using alpha and beta constant primers.

Each cDNA got a UMI-containing oligo ligated at its 3' end. An equimolar mix of RC1.1 and RC1.2 primed the beta chain across TRBC1 and TRBC2. TCRdb passed the UMI-ligation and nested PCR reads through MiXCR, listing each CDR3 protein once. Here the sample spans over 55,000 distinct CDR3 sequences, around an eighth being singletons. The sample consisted of PBMCs spiked with cells of the T cell clone KT2. Receptors originate from a human donor.

The J gene is TRBJ2-3, the V gene TRBV5-1; D remains ambiguous. Germline V gene lookup returns CDR1 SGHRS and CDR2 YFSETQ. The CDR3 extends over 12 amino acids. V shed 4 bases and J shed 5 bases, with 8 bases lying between them. CDR3 sequence (DNA): TGCGCCAGCAGCCTAACTCGAGATACGCAGTATTTT. This encodes CASSLTRDTQYF.

This rearrangement joins TRBV7-2 to TRBJ1-5; no clear D gene. The CDR3 is 15 amino acids. Deletions cut 5 bases from V and 0 bases from J, with 11 bases between. CDR1 is SGHTA, CDR2 FQGNSA, per germline. The CDR3 loop is CASSRRYNSNQPQHF. CDR3 in DNA: TGTGCCAGCAGCCGCAGATACAATAGCAATCAGCCCCAGCATTTT. The full variable domain, with the rest looked up from reference TRBV7-2 and TRBJ1-5, is GAGVSQSPSNKVTEKGKDVELRCDPISGHTALYWYRQSLGQGLEFLIYFQGNSAPDKSGLPSDRFSAERTGGSVSTLTIQRTQQEDSAVYLCASSRRYNSNQPQHFGDGTRLSIL.

V usage is TRBV2 and J usage is TRBJ1-1; 8 nucleotides match TRBD1. The germline CDR1 and CDR2 sequences are SNHLY and FYNNEI. V was pared by 6 bases and J by 6 bases, with 15 bases of the junction left unmatched. This CDR3 is 16 amino acids long. Here the CDR3 DNA reads TGTGCCAGCAGGGGTCCACAGGGGGGGAATACGGCTGAAGCTTTCTTT. It yields the protein CASRGPQGGNTAEAFF.

This chain connects TRBV30 to TRBJ2-3, with 10 bases that match TRBD2. The CDR3 length is 15 residues. CDR1 and CDR2 (germline): GTSNPN, SVGIG (reference sequence). The trim removed 5 bases at V and 2 bases at J, leaving 7 bases unmatched. This CDR3 reads CAWDPLAGPTDTQYF. The CDR3 DNA sequence: TGTGCCTGGGACCCACTAGCGGGGCCCACAGATACGCAGTATTTT. Based on the CDR3 plus reference TRBV30 and TRBJ2-3, the full variable domain is SQTIHQWPATLVQPVGSPLSLECTVEGTSNPNLYWYRQAAGRGLQLLFYSVGIGQISSEVPQNLSASRPQDRQFILSSKKLLLSDSGFYLCAWDPLAGPTDTQYFGPGTRLTVL.

The sample holds a few counts of this clonotype. The chain has TRBV2 and TRBJ1-1, with D possibly matching TRBD1 (5 bases). Looked up from germline, CDR1 is SNHLY and CDR2 is FYNNEI. The germline V and J ends were trimmed by 7 bases and 2 bases, with 14 bases remaining between them. This CDR3 comprises 14 residues. CDR3 sequence: CASIGLRGNTEAFF. CDR3 in DNA: TGTGCCAGCATCGGGTTAAGGGGTAACACTGAAGCTTTCTTT.

In its sample, this clonotype was seen a few times. Here the CDR3 reads CASGSSTDTQYF. In DNA, the CDR3 is TGTGCCAGCGGTTCAAGCACAGATACGCAGTATTTT. The chain combines TRBV6-1 with TRBJ2-3; D unresolved. The CDR3 spans 12 residues. The germline V gene has CDR1 MNHNS and CDR2 SASEGT. The V and J ends lost 8 bases and 0 bases respectively, with 6 bases between them.

This chain uses TRBV20-1 with TRBJ2-5, with 13 positions matching TRBD2. The germline gives CDR1 DFQATT, CDR2 SNEGSKA (reference sequence). V shed 6 bases, J shed 5 bases, and the junction held 6 bases outside the gene matches. This CDR3 comprises 14 residues. The CDR3 coding sequence is TGCAGTGCCCTTACTAGCGGGAGGGTGGAGACCCAGTACTTC. Translating gives CSALTSGRVETQYF.

The V gene is TRBV29-1, the J gene TRBJ2-2; D not certain. This CDR3 region has 14 residues. The germline V gene has CDR1 SQVTM and CDR2 ANQGSEA. V was trimmed by 5 bases and J by 0 bases, leaving 10 bases between them. The CDR3 DNA reads TGCAGCGTTCTCGCCCAAGCGAACACCGGGGAGCTGTTTTTT. This translates into CSVLAQANTGELFF.

There are a few counts of this clonotype. The V gene is TRBV20-1, the J gene TRBJ1-4; D gene unclear. The length of the CDR3 is 16 residues. V lost 3 bases and J 8 bases, leaving 22 bases between the germline ends. CDR1 is DFQATT, CDR2 SNEGSKA, per germline (reference sequence). The CDR3: CSASDGLTPEREKLFF. The DNA of the CDR3 is TGCAGTGCTAGCGACGGGTTGACCCCCGAGAGGGAAAAACTGTTTTTT.

The sample holds a few counts of this clonotype. The genes are TRBV29-1 and TRBJ1-1; the match to TRBD1 covers 9 bases. CDR1 and CDR2 (germline): SQVTM, ANQGSEA. This CDR3 is 11 amino acids long. V was clipped by 4 bases and J by 11 bases; unmatched bases: 5. The CDR3 is CSVGTGAEAFF. For the CDR3, the DNA is TGCAGCGTTGGGACAGGGGCGGAGGCTTTCTTT.

On this clonotype itself: Given a much more abundant clone one base away, this may be a read error. V gene TRBV12-3 or TRBV12-4 combines with J gene TRBJ2-5; D is unresolved. The CDR3 contains 15 residues. V lost 2 bases and J 0 bases, leaving 10 bases between the germline ends. CDR3 DNA: TGTGCCAGCAGTTTAAAACGGCAATACCAAGAGACCCAGTACTTC. Translated, it gives CASSLKRQYQETQYF.

The sample holds many counts of this clonotype. V usage is TRBV6-5 and J usage is TRBJ2-7, with D maybe TRBD1 (5 bases). Germline CDR1 reads MNHEY; CDR2 reads SVGAGI. The CDR3 has 15 amino acids. V was shortened by 0 bases and J by 0 bases, with 9 bases between the two germline ends. The CDR3 loop is CASSYSSGASYEQYF. CDR3 sequence (DNA): TGTGCCAGCAGTTACTCCAGTGGGGCCTCCTACGAGCAGTACTTC.

The chain uses TRBV5-8 and TRBJ1-2, with 11 bases lining up with TRBD1. The CDR3 sequence is 16 residues long. Germline CDR1 is SGHTS and CDR2 is YDEGEE. Trimming at V came to 4 bases and at J to 3 bases, leaving 8 bases not matched to a gene. Here the CDR3 reads CASSGRTGGADYGYTF. The DNA of the CDR3 is TGTGCCAGCAGCGGCCGGACAGGGGGCGCGGACTATGGCTACACCTTC.

The chain uses TRBV5-1 and TRBJ2-1; 8 bases map to TRBD2. CDR3 length: 15 residues. V lost 5 bases, J lost 0 bases, and 4 bases stayed unmatched. Germline V gives CDR1 SGHRS, CDR2 YFSETQ. The CDR3 sequence is CASRDRGGSYNEQFF. The CDR3, as DNA: TGCGCCAGCAGGGATCGGGGGGGCTCCTACAATGAGCAGTTCTTC.

The chain employs TRBV7-6 and TRBJ2-7, with TRBD2 matching over 11 bases. Germline V CDR1 and CDR2: SGHVS, FNYEAQ. The CDR3 extends over 16 amino acids. V lost 5 bases to trimming and J lost 2 bases; unmatched junction nucleotides: 8. CDR3 nucleotide sequence: TGTGCCAGCAGCCCCCAGACTAGCGGGATCACCTACGAGCAGTACTTC. Translating it yields CASSPQTSGITYEQYF. Full variable domain (rest looked up from reference TRBV7-6 and TRBJ2-7): GAGVSQSPRYKVTKRGQDVALRCDPISGHVSLYWYRQALGQGPEFLTYFNYEAQQDKSGLPNDRFSAERPEGSISTLTIQRTEQRDSAMYRCASSPQTSGITYEQYFGPGTRLTVT.

The V and J genes are TRBV20-1 and TRBJ2-3, with D tentatively TRBD1 (5 bases). V lost 0 bases and J lost 3, with 13 bases in between. Germline values: CDR1 DFQATT, CDR2 SNEGSKA (reference sequence). CDR3 length equals 15 residues. CDR3 DNA sequence: TGCAGTGCTAGAGAGGGTCGAGCAGGGACAGATACGCAGTATTTT. It specifies CSAREGRAGTDTQYF.

The chain employs TRBV3-1 and TRBJ2-1, with D perhaps matching TRBD1 or TRBD2 (5 bases each). CDR3 size: 14 residues. The ends were cut back, 1 base at V and 10 bases at J, with 14 bases in the middle. Germline CDR1 and CDR2: LGHDT and YNNKEL (reference sequence). In DNA form, the CDR3 reads TGTGCCAGCAGCCAAGCGGGGCTACGCGGGGAGCAGTTCTTC. It codes for CASSQAGLRGEQFF.